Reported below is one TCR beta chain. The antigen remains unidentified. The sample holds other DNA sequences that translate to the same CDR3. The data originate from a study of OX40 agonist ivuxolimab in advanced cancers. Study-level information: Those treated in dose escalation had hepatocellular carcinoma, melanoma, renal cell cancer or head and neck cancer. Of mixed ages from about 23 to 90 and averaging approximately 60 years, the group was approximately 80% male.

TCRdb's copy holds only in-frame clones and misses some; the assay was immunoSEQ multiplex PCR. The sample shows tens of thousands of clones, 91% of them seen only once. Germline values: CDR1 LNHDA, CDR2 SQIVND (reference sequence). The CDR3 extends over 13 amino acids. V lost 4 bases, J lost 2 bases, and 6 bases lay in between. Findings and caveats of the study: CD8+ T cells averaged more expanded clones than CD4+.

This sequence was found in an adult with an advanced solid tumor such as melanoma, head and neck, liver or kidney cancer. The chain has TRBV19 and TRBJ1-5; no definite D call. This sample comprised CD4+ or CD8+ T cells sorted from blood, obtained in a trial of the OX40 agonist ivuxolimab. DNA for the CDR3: TGTGCCAGTAGTAACCGAGGCAATCAGCCCCAGCATTTT. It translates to CASSNRGNQPQHF.